A selection of T cell receptor beta chains follows, all from one sample in a study of response to subunit inactivated influenza vaccine. TCRdb reprocessed the RT-PCR reads via MiXCR and lists one record per CDR3 protein. The table shows roughly 170,000 distinct CDR3 sequences, with around a tenth occurring only once. The source material was non-naive T cells sorted from PBMCs, sampled on the day of vaccination. These receptors were collected from a man aged 45-65 years who received an inactivated influenza vaccine. Each CDR3 is given with its conserved first and last residue. The order of the fields is J gene, D gene, V gene, clone size, CDR3 protein, CDR3 DNA. A D gene is named only where the DNA matches it firmly. Part of the rows lack a size; the others show once, few, many or a class for expanded clones.

>TRBJ1-5|NA|TRBV20-1|many
CSVKSGTLSNQPQHF
TGCAGTGTCAAGTCCGGGACACTTAGCAATCAGCCCCAGCATTTT
>TRBJ1-6|NA|TRBV7-3|many
CASSLNPGDSPLHF
TGTGCCAGCAGCTTAAATCCGGGGGATTCACCCCTCCACTTT
>TRBJ2-2|NA|TRBV5-6|NA
CASSWTSGENGELFF
TGTGCCAGCAGCTGGACTTCGGGGGAGAACGGGGAGCTGTTTTTT
>TRBJ2-4|TRBD2|TRBV7-6|NA
CASSLVASGSVVAKNIQYF
TGTGCCAGCAGCTTAGTAGCTAGCGGGAGTGTTGTAGCCAAAAACATTCAGTACTTC
>TRBJ1-2|NA|TRBV29-1|NA
CSVSKGPNYGYTF
TGCAGCGTCTCGAAGGGCCCTAACTATGGCTACACCTTC
>TRBJ2-7|NA|TRBV7-6|few
CASSLDNEQYF
TGTGCCAGCAGCTTAGACAACGAGCAGTACTTC
>TRBJ1-6|TRBD1|TRBV28|few
CASSLYFGRGSSPLHF
TGTGCCAGCAGTTTATACTTCGGCAGGGGGAGTTCACCCCTCCACTTT
>TRBJ2-3|NA|TRBV20-1|many
CSAEGTRGGWTDTQYF
TGCAGTGCTGAAGGGACTCGAGGGGGTTGGACAGATACGCAGTATTTT
>TRBJ2-7|NA|TRBV11-2|few
CASSIIHEQYF
TGTGCCAGCAGTATTATCCACGAGCAGTACTTC
>TRBJ2-3|TRBD2|TRBV12-3/TRBV12-4|many
CASSYRGVTDTQYF
TGTGCCAGCAGTTATCGGGGGGTCACAGATACGCAGTATTTT
>TRBJ2-4|NA|TRBV27|NA
CASSKVGTASVAKNIQYF
TGTGCCAGCTCCAAAGTCGGGACGGCTTCTGTAGCCAAAAACATTCAGTACTTC
>TRBJ2-1|TRBD1|TRBV15|many
CATSRVDRGNEQFF
TGTGCCACCAGCAGAGTCGACAGGGGCAATGAGCAGTTCTTC
>TRBJ1-1|NA|TRBV6-1|few
CASKPIGQNTEAFF
TGTGCCAGCAAACCTATCGGGCAAAACACTGAAGCTTTCTTT
>TRBJ1-2|NA|TRBV6-6|few
CAALKREAYGYTF
TGTGCCGCGTTAAAGAGAGAGGCCTATGGCTACACCTTC
>TRBJ2-1|NA|TRBV20-1|few
CSASRPRGFYNEQFF
TGCAGTGCTAGTAGGCCCCGGGGGTTCTACAATGAGCAGTTCTTC
>TRBJ2-3|NA|TRBV7-2|many
CASSASGGYTDTQYF
TGTGCCAGCAGCGCCTCCGGGGGTTACACAGATACGCAGTATTTT
>TRBJ1-3|NA|TRBV28|few
CASSFSRTPDGNTIYF
TGTGCCAGCAGTTTTTCCAGGACACCGGATGGAAACACCATATATTTT
>TRBJ2-5|TRBD1|TRBV6-2/TRBV6-3|many
CASNDRAEETQYF
TGTGCCAGCAATGACAGGGCTGAAGAGACCCAGTACTTC
>TRBJ1-1|NA|TRBV11-1|few
CASSRDRFPNTEAFF
TGTGCCAGCAGCCGAGACAGGTTCCCGAACACTGAAGCTTTCTTT
>TRBJ2-7|NA|TRBV2|NA
CASTEEVRAIEQYF
TGTGCCAGCACTGAAGAGGTGCGCGCAATAGAGCAGTACTTC
>TRBJ1-6|NA|TRBV15|few
CATSRGAGSPLHF
TGTGCCACCAGCAGAGGGGCGGGGTCACCCCTCCACTTT
>TRBJ2-7|NA|TRBV5-6|NA
CASGPGEAYEQYF
TGTGCCAGCGGCCCCGGGGAGGCCTACGAGCAGTACTTC
>TRBJ2-1|TRBD2|TRBV24-1|NA
CATSDGGGYNEQFF
TGTGCCACCAGTGATGGGGGGGGATACAATGAGCAGTTCTTC
>TRBJ1-2|NA|TRBV7-9|many
CASSSPFVGGGYGYTF
TGTGCCAGCAGCTCTCCTTTTGTTGGCGGGGGCTATGGCTACACCTTC
>TRBJ1-6|NA|TRBV5-6|NA
CASSSGSYNSPLHF
TGTGCCAGCAGCTCTGGAAGCTATAATTCACCCCTCCACTTT
>TRBJ2-5|TRBD1|TRBV28|few
CASSSGGIFGTGDQETQYF
TGTGCCAGCAGTTCGGGCGGGATATTCGGGACAGGGGACCAAGAGACCCAGTACTTC
>TRBJ2-6|TRBD2|TRBV4-1|NA
CASSQDLGGHSGANVLTF
TGCGCCAGCAGCCAAGATCTGGGAGGGCACTCTGGGGCCAACGTCCTGACTTTC
>TRBJ2-3|TRBD2|TRBV7-9|NA
CASSLTGGPWDTQYF
TGTGCCAGCAGCTTAACGGGAGGGCCGTGGGATACGCAGTATTTT
>TRBJ2-3|TRBD1|TRBV5-1|NA
CASSLLQGSDTQYF
TGCGCCAGCAGCTTATTACAGGGGTCAGATACGCAGTATTTT
>TRBJ1-2|NA|TRBV7-2|few
CASSPTLGYTF
TGTGCCAGCAGCCCCACGCTCGGCTACACCTTC
>TRBJ2-7|NA|TRBV20-1|many
CSALGGTNSYEQYF
TGCAGTGCTTTAGGCGGGACCAACTCCTACGAGCAGTACTTC
>TRBJ2-4|NA|TRBV29-1|NA
CSVDIQGEDIQYF
TGCAGCGTTGATATCCAGGGGGAGGACATTCAGTACTTC
>TRBJ2-1|NA|TRBV6-1|NA
CASSARSEQFF
TGTGCCAGCAGTGCTAGATCTGAGCAGTTCTTC
>TRBJ1-5|NA|TRBV28|many
CASSIGSNQPQHF
TGTGCCAGCAGTATCGGTAGCAATCAGCCCCAGCATTTT
>TRBJ2-6|NA|TRBV4-3|NA
CASSLDLGGGGANVLTF
TGCGCCAGCAGTCTGGATCTGGGGGGTGGAGGGGCCAACGTCCTGACTTTC
>TRBJ2-7|NA|TRBV6-1|few
CASSLLGRGSEQYF
TGTGCCAGCAGCCTTTTGGGGAGGGGGTCCGAGCAGTACTTC
>TRBJ2-3|TRBD2|TRBV20-1|many
CSAAGLAESTDTQYF
TGCAGTGCCGCGGGACTAGCGGAAAGCACAGATACGCAGTATTTT
>TRBJ1-5|NA|TRBV7-8|NA
CASSLTRGGQPQHF
TGTGCCAGCAGCTTAACGAGGGGCGGTCAGCCCCAGCATTTT
>TRBJ2-1|NA|TRBV7-2|few
CASSHTGTRAYNEQFF
TGTGCCAGCAGCCACACGGGGACAAGGGCCTACAATGAGCAGTTCTTC
>TRBJ2-5|NA|TRBV29-1|few
CSVEERGYETQYF
TGCAGCGTTGAAGAAAGGGGCTACGAGACCCAGTACTTC
>TRBJ2-3|NA|TRBV6-2/TRBV6-3|many
CASSYSDRDFTDTQYF
TGTGCCAGCAGTTATTCAGACAGGGACTTCACAGATACGCAGTATTTT
>TRBJ2-7|NA|TRBV4-2|few
CASSQLGQGAEEQYF
TGTGCCAGCAGCCAATTAGGACAAGGGGCGGAGGAGCAGTACTTC
>TRBJ2-3|TRBD2|TRBV20-1|many
CSAYSSGRSSRDTQYF
TGCAGTGCTTATTCTAGCGGGAGAAGTAGCAGAGATACGCAGTATTTT
>TRBJ2-2|TRBD2|TRBV29-1|NA
CSVERTSGRTGELFF
TGCAGCGTTGAACGGACTAGCGGACGCACCGGGGAGCTGTTTTTT
>TRBJ1-5|NA|TRBV12-3/TRBV12-4|few
CASNRGRSPQHF
TGTGCCAGCAACCGGGGGAGGTCGCCCCAGCATTTT
>TRBJ2-1|NA|TRBV15|NA
CATSSLSGERGSYNEQFF
TGTGCCACCAGCAGTCTTTCAGGGGAGCGGGGCTCCTACAATGAGCAGTTCTTC
>TRBJ2-5|NA|TRBV6-2/TRBV6-3|few
CASSYEIGETQYF
TGTGCCAGCAGTTACGAGATAGGAGAGACCCAGTACTTC
>TRBJ2-1|NA|TRBV14|few
CASSQDGDEQFF
TGTGCCAGCAGCCAAGACGGGGATGAGCAGTTCTTC
>TRBJ2-3|NA|TRBV28|many
CAATRTSLTDTQYF
TGTGCCGCCACCCGGACAAGCCTCACAGATACGCAGTATTTT
>TRBJ2-2|NA|TRBV4-3|NA
CASSLDSRAGELFF
TGCGCCAGCAGCTTAGACTCTAGGGCCGGGGAGCTGTTTTTT
>TRBJ1-2|NA|TRBV6-1|many
CASRTGTGNYGYTF
TGTGCCAGCAGGACCGGGACCGGTAACTATGGCTACACCTTC
>TRBJ2-1|NA|TRBV7-8|few
CASSEQLEVEQFF
TGTGCCAGCAGCGAGCAGCTCGAGGTTGAGCAGTTCTTC
>TRBJ1-1|TRBD1|TRBV9|few
CASDRGGGEAFF
TGTGCCAGCGACAGGGGCGGGGGGGAAGCTTTCTTT
>TRBJ2-7|TRBD2|TRBV20-1|few
CSARDPWTSGTAGSYEQYF
TGCAGTGCTAGAGATCCATGGACTAGCGGGACCGCGGGATCCTACGAGCAGTACTTC